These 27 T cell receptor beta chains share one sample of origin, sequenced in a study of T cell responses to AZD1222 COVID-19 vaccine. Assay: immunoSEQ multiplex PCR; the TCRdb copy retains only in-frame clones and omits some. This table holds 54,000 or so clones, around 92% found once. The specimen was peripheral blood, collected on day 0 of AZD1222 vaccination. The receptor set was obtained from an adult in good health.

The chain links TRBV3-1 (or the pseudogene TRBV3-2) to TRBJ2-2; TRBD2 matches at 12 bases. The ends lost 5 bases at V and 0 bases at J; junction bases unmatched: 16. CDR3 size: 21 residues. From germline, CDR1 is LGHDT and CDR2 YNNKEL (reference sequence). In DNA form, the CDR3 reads TGTGCCAGCAGCAGGCTCACCGGGACTAGCGGGTATAGAGCGAACACCGGGGAGCTGTTTTTT. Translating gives CASSRLTGTSGYRANTGELFF.

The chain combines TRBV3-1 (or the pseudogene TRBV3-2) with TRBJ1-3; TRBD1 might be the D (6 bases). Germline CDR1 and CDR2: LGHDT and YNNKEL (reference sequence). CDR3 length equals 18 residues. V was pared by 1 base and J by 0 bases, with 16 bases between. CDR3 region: CASSQGLQGLLSGNTIYF. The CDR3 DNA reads TGTGCCAGCAGCCAAGGGCTACAGGGCCTCCTCTCTGGAAACACCATATATTTT.

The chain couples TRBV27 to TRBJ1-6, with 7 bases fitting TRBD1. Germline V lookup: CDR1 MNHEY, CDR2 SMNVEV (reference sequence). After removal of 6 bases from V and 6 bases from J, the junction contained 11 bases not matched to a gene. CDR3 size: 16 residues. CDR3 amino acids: CASSQTGISSNSPLHF. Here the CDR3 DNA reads TGTGCCAGCAGCCAGACAGGGATCTCTTCTAATTCACCCCTCCACTTT.

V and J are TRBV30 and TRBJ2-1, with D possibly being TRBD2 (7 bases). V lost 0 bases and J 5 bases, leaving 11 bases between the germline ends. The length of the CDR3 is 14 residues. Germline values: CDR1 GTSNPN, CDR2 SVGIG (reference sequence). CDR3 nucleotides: TGTGCCTGGAGTGTAGGGGGAGGGAACAATGAGCAGTTCTTC. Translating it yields CAWSVGGGNNEQFF.

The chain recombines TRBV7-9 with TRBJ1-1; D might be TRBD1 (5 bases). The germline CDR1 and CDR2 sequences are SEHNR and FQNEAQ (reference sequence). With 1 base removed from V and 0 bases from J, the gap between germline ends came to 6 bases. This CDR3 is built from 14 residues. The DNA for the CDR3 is TGTGCCAGCAGCTTAGGGACACTGAACACTGAAGCTTTCTTT. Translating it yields CASSLGTLNTEAFF.

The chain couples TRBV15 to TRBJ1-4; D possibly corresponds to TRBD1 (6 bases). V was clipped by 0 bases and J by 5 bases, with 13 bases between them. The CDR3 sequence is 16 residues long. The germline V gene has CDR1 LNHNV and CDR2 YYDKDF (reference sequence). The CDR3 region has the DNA TGTGCCACCAGCAGAGATCTTGGGACACACAATGAAAAACTGTTTTTT. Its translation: CATSRDLGTHNEKLFF.

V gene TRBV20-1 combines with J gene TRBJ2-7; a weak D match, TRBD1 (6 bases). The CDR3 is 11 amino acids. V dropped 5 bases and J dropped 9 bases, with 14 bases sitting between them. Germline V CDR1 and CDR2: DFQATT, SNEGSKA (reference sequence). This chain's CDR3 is CSALQGLGQYF. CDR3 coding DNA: TGCAGTGCTCTACAGGGTCTAGGGCAGTACTTC.

CDR3 coding DNA: TGTGCCAGCAGCCCCAGGACTAGCGGGAGGTCATACGAGCAGTACTTC. Translated, it gives CASSPRTSGRSYEQYF. The rearrangement uses TRBV3-1 (or the pseudogene TRBV3-2) and TRBJ2-7, with 14 bases matching TRBD2. Germline V gene data show CDR1 as LGHDT and CDR2 as YNNKEL (reference sequence). V was clipped by 4 bases and J by 4 bases; unmatched bases: 6. The CDR3 loop spans 16 amino acids.

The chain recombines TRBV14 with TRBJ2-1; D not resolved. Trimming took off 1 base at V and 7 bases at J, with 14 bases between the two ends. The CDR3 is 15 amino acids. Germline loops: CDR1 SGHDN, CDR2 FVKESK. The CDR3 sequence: CASSQGGEPRNEQFF. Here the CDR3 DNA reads TGTGCCAGCAGCCAAGGTGGGGAACCGCGGAATGAGCAGTTCTTC. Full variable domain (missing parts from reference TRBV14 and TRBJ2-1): EAGVTQFPSHSVIEKGQTVTLRCDPISGHDNLYWYRRVMGKEIKFLLHFVKESKQDESGMPNNRFLAERTGGTYSTLKVQPAELEDSGVYFCASSQGGEPRNEQFFGPGTRLTVL.

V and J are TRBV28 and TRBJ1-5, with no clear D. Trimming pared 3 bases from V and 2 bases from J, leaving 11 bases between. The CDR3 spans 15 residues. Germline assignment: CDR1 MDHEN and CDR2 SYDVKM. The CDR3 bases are TGTGCCAGCAGTTTGAGTATAGCCGGCAATCAGCCCCAGCATTTT. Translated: CASSLSIAGNQPQHF.

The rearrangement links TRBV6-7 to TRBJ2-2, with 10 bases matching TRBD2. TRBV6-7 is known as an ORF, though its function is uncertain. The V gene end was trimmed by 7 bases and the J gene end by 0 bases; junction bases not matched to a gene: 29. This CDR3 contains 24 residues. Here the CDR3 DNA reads TGTGCCAGCAACCCTATCGGGACAGAGGGAGCGGGAGGGAAGAGGGGGGCGAACACCGGGGAGCTGTTTTTT. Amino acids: CASNPIGTEGAGGKRGANTGELFF.

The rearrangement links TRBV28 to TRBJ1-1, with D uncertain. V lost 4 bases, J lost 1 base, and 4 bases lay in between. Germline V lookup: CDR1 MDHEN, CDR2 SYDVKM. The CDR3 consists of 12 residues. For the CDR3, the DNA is TGTGCCAGCAGTTCCACGAACACTGAAGCTTTCTTT. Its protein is CASSSTNTEAFF.

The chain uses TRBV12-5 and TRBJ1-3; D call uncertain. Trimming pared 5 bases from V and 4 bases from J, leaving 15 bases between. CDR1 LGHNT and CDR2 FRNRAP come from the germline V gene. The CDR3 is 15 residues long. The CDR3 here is CASGPSDLIGNTIYF. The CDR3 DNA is TGTGCTAGTGGTCCTTCCGATCTGATCGGAAACACCATATATTTT.

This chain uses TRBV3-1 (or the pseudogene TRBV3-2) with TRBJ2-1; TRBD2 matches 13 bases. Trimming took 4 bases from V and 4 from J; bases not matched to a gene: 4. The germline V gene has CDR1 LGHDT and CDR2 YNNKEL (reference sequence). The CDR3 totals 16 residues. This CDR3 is CASSPWTSGSYNEQFF. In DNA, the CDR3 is TGTGCCAGCAGCCCCTGGACTAGCGGGAGTTACAATGAGCAGTTCTTC.

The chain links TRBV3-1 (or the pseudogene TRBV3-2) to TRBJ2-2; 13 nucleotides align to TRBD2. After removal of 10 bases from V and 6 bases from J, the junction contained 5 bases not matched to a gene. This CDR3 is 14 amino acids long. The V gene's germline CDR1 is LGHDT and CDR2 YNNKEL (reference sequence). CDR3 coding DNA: TGTGCCACCCAGGGGACTAGCGGGGCCGGGGAGCTGTTTTTT. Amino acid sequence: CATQGTSGAGELFF.

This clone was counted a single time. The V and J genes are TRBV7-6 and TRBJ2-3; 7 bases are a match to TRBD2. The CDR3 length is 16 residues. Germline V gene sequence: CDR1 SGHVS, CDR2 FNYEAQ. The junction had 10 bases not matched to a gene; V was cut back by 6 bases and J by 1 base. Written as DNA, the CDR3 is TGTGCCAGCAGTCCCTCTGGCGGGAGAGGCACAGATACGCAGTATTTT. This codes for CASSPSGGRGTDTQYF.

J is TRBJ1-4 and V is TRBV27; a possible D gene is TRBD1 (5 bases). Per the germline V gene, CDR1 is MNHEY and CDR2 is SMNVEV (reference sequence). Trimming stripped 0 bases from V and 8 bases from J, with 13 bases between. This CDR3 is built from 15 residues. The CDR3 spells CASSLSRQGGEKLFF. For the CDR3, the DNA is TGTGCCAGCAGTTTATCCCGGCAGGGTGGGGAAAAACTGTTTTTT. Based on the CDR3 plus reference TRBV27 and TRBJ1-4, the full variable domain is EAQVTQNPRYLITVTGKKLTVTCSQNMNHEYMSWYRQDPGLGLRQIYYSMNVEVTDKGDVPEGYKVSRKEKRNFPLILESPSPNQTSLYFCASSLSRQGGEKLFFGSGTQLSVL.

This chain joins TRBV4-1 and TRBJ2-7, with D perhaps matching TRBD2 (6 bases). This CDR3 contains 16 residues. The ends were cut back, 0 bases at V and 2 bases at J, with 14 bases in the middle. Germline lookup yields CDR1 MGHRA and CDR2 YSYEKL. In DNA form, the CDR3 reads TGCGCCAGCAGCCAAGAAAGGACTAAGGGGCCCTACGAGCAGTACTTC. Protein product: CASSQERTKGPYEQYF.

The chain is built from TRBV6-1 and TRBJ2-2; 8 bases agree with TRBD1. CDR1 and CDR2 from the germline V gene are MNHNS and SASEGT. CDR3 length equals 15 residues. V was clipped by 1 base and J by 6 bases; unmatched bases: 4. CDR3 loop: CASSEGVQGAGELFF. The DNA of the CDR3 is TGTGCCAGCAGTGAAGGGGTACAGGGGGCCGGGGAGCTGTTTTTT.

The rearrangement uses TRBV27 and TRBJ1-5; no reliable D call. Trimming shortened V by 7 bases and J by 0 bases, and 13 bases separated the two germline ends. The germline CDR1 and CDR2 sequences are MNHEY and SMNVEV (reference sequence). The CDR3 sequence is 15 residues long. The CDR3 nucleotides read TGTGCCAGCAAAATAACGCCGTATAGCAATCAGCCCCAGCATTTT. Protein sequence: CASKITPYSNQPQHF.

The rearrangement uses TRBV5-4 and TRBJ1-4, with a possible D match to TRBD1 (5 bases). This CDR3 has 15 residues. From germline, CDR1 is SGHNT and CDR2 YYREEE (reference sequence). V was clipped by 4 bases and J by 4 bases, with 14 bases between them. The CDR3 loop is CASSQTSQGNEKLFF. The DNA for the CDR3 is TGTGCCAGCAGCCAGACGAGCCAGGGTAATGAAAAACTGTTTTTT.

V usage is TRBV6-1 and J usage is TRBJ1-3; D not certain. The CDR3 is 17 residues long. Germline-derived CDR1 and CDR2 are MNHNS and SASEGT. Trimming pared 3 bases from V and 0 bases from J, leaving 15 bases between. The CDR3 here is CASSERQATFSGNTIYF. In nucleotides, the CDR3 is TGTGCCAGCAGTGAGCGGCAGGCGACGTTCTCTGGAAACACCATATATTTT.

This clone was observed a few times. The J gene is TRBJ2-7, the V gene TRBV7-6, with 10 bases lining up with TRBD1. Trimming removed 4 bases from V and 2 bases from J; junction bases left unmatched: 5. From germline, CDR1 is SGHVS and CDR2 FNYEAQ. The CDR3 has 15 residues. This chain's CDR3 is CASSSGTGDTYEQYF. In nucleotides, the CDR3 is TGTGCCAGCAGCTCAGGGACAGGGGATACCTACGAGCAGTACTTC. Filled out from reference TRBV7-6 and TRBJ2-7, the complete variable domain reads GAGVSQSPRYKVTKRGQDVALRCDPISGHVSLYWYRQALGQGPEFLTYFNYEAQQDKSGLPNDRFSAERPEGSISTLTIQRTEQRDSAMYRCASSSGTGDTYEQYFGPGTRLTVT.

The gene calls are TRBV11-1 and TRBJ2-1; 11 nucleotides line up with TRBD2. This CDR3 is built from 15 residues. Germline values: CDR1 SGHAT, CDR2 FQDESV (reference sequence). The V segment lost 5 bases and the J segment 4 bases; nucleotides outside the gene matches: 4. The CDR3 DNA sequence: TGTGCCAGCAGCGCGACTAGCGGGACTTACAATGAGCAGTTCTTC. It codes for CASSATSGTYNEQFF.

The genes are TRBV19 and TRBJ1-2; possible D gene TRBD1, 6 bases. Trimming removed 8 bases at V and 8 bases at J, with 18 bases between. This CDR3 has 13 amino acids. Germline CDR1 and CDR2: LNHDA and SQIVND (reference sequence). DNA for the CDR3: TGTGCCAGTCAATCACAGGGAGGAGGCGGCTACACCTTC. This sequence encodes CASQSQGGGGYTF. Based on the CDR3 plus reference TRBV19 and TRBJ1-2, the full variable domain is DGGITQSPKYLFRKEGQNVTLSCEQNLNHDAMYWYRQDPGQGLRLIYYSQIVNDFQKGDIAEGYSVSREKKESFPLTVTSAQKNPTAFYLCASQSQGGGGYTFGSGTRLTVV.

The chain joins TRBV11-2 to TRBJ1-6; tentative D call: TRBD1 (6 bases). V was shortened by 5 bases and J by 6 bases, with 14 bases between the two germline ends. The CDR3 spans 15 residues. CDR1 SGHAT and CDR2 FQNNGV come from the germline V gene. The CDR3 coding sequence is TGTGCCAGCAGCGCACAGGGAAGGGGTAATTCACCCCTCCACTTT. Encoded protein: CASSAQGRGNSPLHF.

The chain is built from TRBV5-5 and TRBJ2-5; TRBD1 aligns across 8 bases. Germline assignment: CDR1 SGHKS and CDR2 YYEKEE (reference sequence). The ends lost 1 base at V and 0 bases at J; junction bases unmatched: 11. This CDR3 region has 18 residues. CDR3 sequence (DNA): TGTGCCAGCAGCTTGTTGGCAGGGGGCCCTCCGTACCAAGAGACCCAGTACTTC. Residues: CASSLLAGGPPYQETQYF. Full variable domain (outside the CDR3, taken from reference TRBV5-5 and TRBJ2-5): DAGVTQSPTHLIKTRGQQVTLRCSPISGHKSVSWYQQVLGQGPQFIFQYYEKEERGRGNFPDRFSARQFPNYSSELNVNALLLGDSALYLCASSLLAGGPPYQETQYFGPGTRLLVL.